These 24 T cell receptor beta chains originate from one sample sequenced in a study of cytotoxic CD8 clonotypes in ibrutinib-treated CLL. Sequencing was performed with immunoSEQ multiplex PCR; in TCRdb, only in-frame clones are kept and a portion is missing. This table holds hundreds of thousands of clones, roughly 70% found once. The input for sequencing was PBMCs, taken after 36 months of ibrutinib treatment. The receptors come from a human donor with chronic lymphocytic leukemia.

This clone occurred a few times. This sequence joins TRBV7-2 and TRBJ1-6; D remains unclear. The CDR3 runs 13 residues. CDR1 SGHTA and CDR2 FQGNSA come from the germline V gene. Trimming removed 5 bases at V and 10 bases at J, with 12 bases between. CDR3 loop: CASSITLGSPLHF. The CDR3 nucleotides read TGTGCCAGCAGCATAACGTTAGGATCACCCCTCCACTTT.

There are a few counts of this clone. The chain couples TRBV11-2 to TRBJ2-3; D gene unclear. V was shortened by 5 bases and J by 7 bases, with 7 bases between the two germline ends. The CDR3 runs to 11 residues. CDR1 and CDR2 (germline): SGHAT, FQNNGV. The chain's CDR3 is CASSTKHTQYF. The CDR3 region has the DNA TGTGCCAGCAGCACCAAACATACGCAGTATTTT.

This chain uses TRBV5-6 with TRBJ1-3; 9 nucleotides agree with TRBD1. The germline CDR1 and CDR2 sequences are SGHDT and YYEEEE. V shed 0 bases and J 0 bases; nucleotides not matched to a gene: 4. This CDR3 spans 17 amino acids. The CDR3 spells CASSLVDRGGSGNTIYF. The CDR3 DNA is TGTGCCAGCAGCTTGGTCGACAGGGGGGGCTCTGGAAACACCATATATTTT.

This clone has just a few counts. The J gene is TRBJ2-7, the V gene TRBV10-3; D call uncertain. Trimming left V 2 bases short and J 6 bases short, with 8 bases between. Germline V CDR1 and CDR2: ENHRY, SYGVKD. This CDR3 is built from 12 residues. CDR3: CAISEGLREQYF. For the CDR3, the DNA is TGTGCCATCAGTGAGGGGTTGCGCGAGCAGTACTTC.

The V and J genes are TRBV7-2 and TRBJ2-1; D is uncertain. Germline assignment: CDR1 SGHTA and CDR2 FQGNSA. The V and J ends lost 1 base and 3 bases respectively, with 7 bases between them. The CDR3 has 14 residues. The CDR3 region has the DNA TGTGCCAGCAGCTTAGGTCGGATCTACAATGAGCAGTTCTTC. It yields the protein CASSLGRIYNEQFF.

V and J are TRBV7-6 and TRBJ2-7, with D perhaps matching TRBD1 (6 bases). Per germline, CDR1 SGHVS and CDR2 FNYEAQ. The CDR3 extends over 15 amino acids. Trimming shortened V by 0 bases and J by 4 bases, and 13 bases separated the two germline ends. DNA for the CDR3: TGTGCCAGCAGCTTAGCCGCGGACAGCCAGTACGAGCAGTACTTC. Its translation is CASSLAADSQYEQYF.

CDR3 loop: CASSSGTSSTDTQYF. The CDR3 nucleotides are TGTGCCAGCTCATCCGGGACTAGCAGCACAGATACGCAGTATTTT. V gene TRBV18 combines with J gene TRBJ2-3; 9 nucleotides match TRBD2. The V gene end was trimmed by 5 bases and the J gene end by 0 bases; junction bases not matched to a gene: 3. CDR3 length: 15 amino acids. Germline lookup yields CDR1 KGHSH and CDR2 LQKENI.

The V call is TRBV5-1, the J call TRBJ2-5; no reliable D call. The CDR3 covers 15 residues. V dropped 0 bases and J dropped 2 bases, with 11 bases sitting between them. From germline, CDR1 is SGHRS and CDR2 YFSETQ. CDR3 coding DNA: TGCGCCAGCAGCTTGGGTTCCCTCAATCAAGAGACCCAGTACTTC. Translation gives CASSLGSLNQETQYF.

This clone occurred a few times. V gene TRBV27 combines with J gene TRBJ2-7, with a weak D call TRBD2 (6 bases). The V end lost 6 bases, the J end lost 2 bases, and 17 bases lay between the germline ends. The germline gives CDR1 MNHEY, CDR2 SMNVEV (reference sequence). This CDR3 spans 15 amino acids. As DNA, the CDR3 is TGTGCCAGCAGAGCGGGCGAGAGGACTGCCTACGAGCAGTACTTC. Its protein is CASRAGERTAYEQYF.

J is TRBJ2-3 and V is TRBV5-1; 9 bases are shared with TRBD2. Trimming cost V 5 bases and J 4 bases; bases outside gene matches: 8. Germline V gene lookup returns CDR1 SGHRS and CDR2 YFSETQ. The CDR3 consists of 15 residues. The CDR3 loop is CASRTPGLAPDTQYF. DNA of the CDR3: TGCGCCAGCAGGACTCCGGGACTAGCCCCAGATACGCAGTATTTT.

The V call is TRBV9, the J call TRBJ1-1, with a weak D call TRBD1 (6 bases). The V end was cut by 4 bases, the J end by 1 base, with 11 bases between. Germline CDR1 is SGDLS and CDR2 is YYNGEE. The CDR3 has 14 amino acids. CDR3 bases: TGTGCCAGCAGCCCCAGGGGATCGAACACTGAAGCTTTCTTT. Protein: CASSPRGSNTEAFF.

The chain has TRBV5-6 and TRBJ2-1, with TRBD2 matching 11 bases. Germline trimming cut 0 bases from V and 8 bases from J; bases unmatched to any gene: 7. This CDR3 contains 16 residues. Germline V gene lookup returns CDR1 SGHDT and CDR2 YYEEEE. The CDR3 nucleotides are TGTGCCAGCAGCTTGGTAATCACTAGCGGGAGCGATGAGCAGTTCTTC. This encodes CASSLVITSGSDEQFF.

The J gene is TRBJ1-2, the V gene TRBV5-6, with a tentative D call TRBD1 (6 bases). CDR1 and CDR2 from the germline V gene are SGHDT and YYEEEE. The CDR3 length is 16 residues. Trimming took off 3 bases at V and 4 bases at J, with 19 bases between the two ends. The CDR3 sequence: CASSSHRGRLLYGYTF. The CDR3 nucleotides are TGTGCCAGCAGCTCCCATCGGGGGCGACTCCTCTATGGCTACACCTTC. The entire variable domain, with the rest obtained from reference TRBV5-6 and TRBJ1-2, is as follows: DAGVTQSPTHLIKTRGQQVTLRCSPKSGHDTVSWYQQALGQGPQFIFQYYEEEERQRGNFPDRFSGHQFPNYSSELNVNALLLGDSALYLCASSSHRGRLLYGYTFGSGTRLTVV.

This chain joins TRBV29-1 and TRBJ2-2; D perhaps matches TRBD1 (6 bases). Trimming took 7 bases from V and 0 from J, leaving 12 bases between them. The germline V gene encodes CDR1 SQVTM and CDR2 ANQGSEA. CDR3 size: 14 residues. The DNA for the CDR3 is TGCAGCGCTAAACAGGGCACGAACACCGGGGAGCTGTTTTTT. Its protein is CSAKQGTNTGELFF.

Points on this clone: Other DNA sequences within the sample encode an identical CDR3. The J gene is TRBJ2-7, the V gene TRBV29-1, with D uncertain. The V gene's germline CDR1 is SQVTM and CDR2 ANQGSEA. There are 11 residues in the CDR3. Trimming left V 0 bases short and J 4 bases short, with 4 bases between. The CDR3 spells CSVEDSYEQYF. CDR3 in DNA: TGCAGCGTTGAAGATTCGTACGAGCAGTACTTC.

The chain employs TRBV7-9 and TRBJ1-2, with a possible D match to TRBD1 (6 bases). In germline, CDR1 is SEHNR, CDR2 FQNEAQ (reference sequence). The CDR3 length is 14 residues. Trimming cost V 3 bases and J 0 bases, with 8 bases left between them. The chain's CDR3 is CASSFSGANYGYTF. For the CDR3, the DNA is TGTGCCAGCAGCTTTTCAGGGGCTAACTATGGCTACACCTTC.

V is TRBV6-5 and J is TRBJ2-3, with D perhaps TRBD2 (7 bases). This CDR3 is built from 15 residues. Germline V gives CDR1 MNHEY, CDR2 SVGAGI. The germline V and J ends were trimmed by 4 bases and 5 bases, with 16 bases remaining between them. This chain's CDR3 is CASSWVGGAEDTQYF. CDR3 bases: TGTGCCAGCAGTTGGGTAGGGGGGGCGGAAGATACGCAGTATTTT.

The chain carries TRBV5-4 and TRBJ2-7; D unclear. V was pared by 0 bases and J by 6 bases, with 19 bases between. Germline lookup yields CDR1 SGHNT and CDR2 YYREEE (reference sequence). The CDR3 loop spans 16 amino acids. Written as DNA, the CDR3 is TGTGCCAGCAGCTTGGTGCCCCAACTAAGGTCATCCGAGCAGTACTTC. It encodes CASSLVPQLRSSEQYF.

The chain joins TRBV10-3 to TRBJ2-5; 9 bases line up with TRBD1. This CDR3 region has 16 residues. The J segment lost 5 bases and the V segment lost 3 bases, leaving 10 bases of the junction unmatched. CDR1 and CDR2 from the germline V gene are ENHRY and SYGVKD. This CDR3 is CAISDPTGGEKETQYF. The CDR3 DNA reads TGTGCCATCAGTGACCCCACAGGGGGCGAGAAGGAGACCCAGTACTTC.

CDR3 nucleotides: TGTGCCAGCTCATCGAACAGGGGCCTGGCCAATGGCTACACCTTC. Its protein product is CASSSNRGLANGYTF. The chain couples TRBV18 to TRBJ1-2; 7 bases match TRBD1. The V segment lost 5 bases and the J segment 6 bases; nucleotides outside the gene matches: 12. The CDR3 has 15 residues. Germline assignment: CDR1 KGHSH and CDR2 LQKENI.

Points on this clone: Other DNA sequences in the same sample also yield this CDR3. The chain has TRBV9 and TRBJ1-1; 7 nucleotides match TRBD1. The V and J ends lost 4 bases and 1 base, in that order; junction bases with no gene match: 7. CDR3 length: 15 residues. Per the germline V gene, CDR1 is SGDLS and CDR2 is YYNGEE. CDR3 region: CASSTSGTANTEAFF. Here the CDR3 DNA reads TGTGCCAGCAGCACATCCGGGACAGCGAACACTGAAGCTTTCTTT.

This chain connects TRBV6-5 to TRBJ1-5; D possibly corresponds to TRBD1 (5 bases). The CDR3 has 16 residues. Germline V gene lookup returns CDR1 MNHEY and CDR2 SVGAGI. V lost 0 bases and J 2 bases, leaving 11 bases between the germline ends. The CDR3 reads CASSYSGPGGNQPQHF. In DNA form, the CDR3 reads TGTGCCAGCAGTTACTCCGGCCCGGGGGGCAATCAGCCCCAGCATTTT.

The chain recombines TRBV4-1 with TRBJ1-5; D is undetermined. V was clipped by 0 bases and J by 9 bases, with 18 bases between them. CDR3 length: 16 residues. CDR1 is MGHRA, CDR2 YSYEKL, per germline. The CDR3 here is CASSQDPASPTRPQHF. In DNA, the CDR3 is TGCGCCAGCAGCCAAGATCCGGCCAGCCCAACCAGGCCCCAGCATTTT.

This clone has a handful of counts. This sequence joins TRBV11-2 and TRBJ1-2; D is unclear. This CDR3 has 12 residues. Looked up from germline, CDR1 is SGHAT and CDR2 is FQNNGV. The V end lost 5 bases, the J end lost 9 bases, and 13 bases lay between the germline ends. CDR3 loop: CASSAWPSSYTF. CDR3 coding DNA: TGTGCCAGCAGCGCGTGGCCCAGTAGCTACACCTTC.